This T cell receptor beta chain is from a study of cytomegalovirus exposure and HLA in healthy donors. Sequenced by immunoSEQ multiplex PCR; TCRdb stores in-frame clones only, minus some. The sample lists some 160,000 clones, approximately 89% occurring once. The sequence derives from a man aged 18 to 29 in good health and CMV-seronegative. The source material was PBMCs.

This CDR3 reads CASSVGLAGDDQFF. The CDR3 DNA follows: TGCGCCAGCAGCGTCGGACTAGCGGGAGACGATCAGTTCTTC. J is TRBJ2-1 and V is TRBV5-1, with 13 bases that match TRBD2. The CDR3 consists of 14 residues. Germline V CDR1 and CDR2: SGHRS, YFSETQ. With V trimmed by 4 bases and J by 13 bases, 8 bases remained unmatched.